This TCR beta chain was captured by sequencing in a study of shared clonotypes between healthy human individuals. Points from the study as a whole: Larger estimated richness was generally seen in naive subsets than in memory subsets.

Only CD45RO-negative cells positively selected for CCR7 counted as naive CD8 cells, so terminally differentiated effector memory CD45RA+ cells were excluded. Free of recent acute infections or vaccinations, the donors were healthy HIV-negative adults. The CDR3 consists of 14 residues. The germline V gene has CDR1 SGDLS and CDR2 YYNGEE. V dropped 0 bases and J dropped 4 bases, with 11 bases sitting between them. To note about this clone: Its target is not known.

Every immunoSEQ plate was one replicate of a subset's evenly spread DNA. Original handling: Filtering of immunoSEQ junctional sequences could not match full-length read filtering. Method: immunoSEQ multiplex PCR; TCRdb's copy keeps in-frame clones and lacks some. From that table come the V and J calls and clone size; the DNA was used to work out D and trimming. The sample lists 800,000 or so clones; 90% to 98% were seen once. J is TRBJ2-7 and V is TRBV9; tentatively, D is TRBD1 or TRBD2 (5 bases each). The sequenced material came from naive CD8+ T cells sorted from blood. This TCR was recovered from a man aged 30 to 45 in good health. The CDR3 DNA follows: TGTGCCAGCAGCGTAGGGGACCGAAATTACGAGCAGTACTTC. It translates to CASSVGDRNYEQYF. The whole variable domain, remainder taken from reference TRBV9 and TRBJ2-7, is DSGVTQTPKHLITATGQRVTLRCSPRSGDLSVYWYQQSLDQGLQFLIQYYNGEERAKGNILERFSAQQFPDLHSELNLSSLELGDSALYFCASSVGDRNYEQYFGPGTRLTVT.